A selection of T cell receptor beta chains follows, all from one sample in a study of graft-versus-host responses after intestinal transplantation. Repertoires were generated with immunoSEQ multiplex PCR, while TCRdb's copy carries only in-frame clones and drops some. This table holds tens of thousands of clones, roughly 91% found once. These receptors' antigens are unknown. The specimen was unstimulated CD4+ T cells sorted from spleen or lymph node cells, collected before intestinal transplant. Receptor source: a human donor who received an intestinal transplant. CDR3s include the opening cysteine and the closing phenylalanine or tryptophan. The D gene is left open where the match is weak. Clone size is stated in some rows and not others, as once, few, many or a class when expanded.

j_call v_call clone_size d_call cdr3_aa cdr3_nt
TRBJ2-5 TRBV7-9 - - CASSPTGETQYF TGTGCCAGCAGCCCGACGGGAGAGACCCAGTACTTC
TRBJ2-1 TRBV29-1 - - CSVEGAETYNEQFF TGCAGCGTCGAAGGGGCCGAGACCTACAATGAGCAGTTCTTC
TRBJ2-7 TRBV30 - TRBD1 CAGDRVDYEQYF TGTGCCGGTGACAGGGTTGACTACGAGCAGTACTTC
TRBJ2-7 TRBV5-1 - - CASSLDAPGLSYEQYF TGCGCCAGCAGCTTGGATGCGCCGGGACTCTCCTACGAGCAGTACTTC
TRBJ2-5 TRBV28 - TRBD2 CASRAQLAGGETQYF TGTGCCAGCAGGGCCCAATTAGCGGGAGGAGAGACCCAGTACTTC
TRBJ1-4 TRBV7-9 - - CASSSGTFNEKLFF TGTGCCAGCAGCTCCGGGACATTTAATGAAAAACTGTTTTTT
TRBJ2-7 TRBV6-6 - - CASTTGSSREQYF TGTGCCAGCACAACGGGGTCTTCTCGCGAGCAGTACTTC
TRBJ2-3 TRBV6-5 - TRBD1 CASTDQGAGDTQYF TGTGCCAGCACCGACCAGGGGGCCGGAGATACGCAGTATTTT
TRBJ2-7 TRBV7-8 - TRBD2 CASSLGLADEQYF TGTGCCAGCAGCTTAGGGCTAGCGGACGAGCAGTACTTC
TRBJ1-2 TRBV29-1 - - CSVETGGGAGYGYTF TGCAGCGTTGAAACTGGGGGGGGCGCTGGCTATGGCTACACCTTC
TRBJ1-2 TRBV28 - - CASKFSGPPGRGANYGYTF TGTGCCAGCAAATTCTCTGGTCCTCCCGGGCGGGGAGCTAACTATGGCTACACCTTC
TRBJ2-7 TRBV19 - TRBD2 CASSIVGTSGYEQYF TGTGCCAGTAGTATAGTCGGGACTAGCGGCTACGAGCAGTACTTC
TRBJ2-2 TRBV10-3 - - CAISGEQPGELFF TGTGCCATCAGTGGGGAGCAGCCCGGGGAGCTGTTTTTT
TRBJ2-2 TRBV15 - TRBD2 CATSSPSGRHNTGELFF TGTGCCACCAGCAGCCCAAGCGGGAGACATAACACCGGGGAGCTGTTTTTT
TRBJ1-5 TRBV19 - TRBD1 CASSTLGQGGLGSNQPQHF TGTGCCAGTAGTACCCTCGGACAGGGAGGATTGGGTAGCAATCAGCCCCAGCATTTT
TRBJ2-2 TRBV6-1 - TRBD1 CASSGGQGMNTGELFF TGTGCCAGCAGTGGGGGACAGGGTATGAACACCGGGGAGCTGTTTTTT
TRBJ2-3 TRBV5-1 once TRBD2 CASSISGRADTQYF TGCGCCAGCAGCATTAGCGGGAGGGCAGATACGCAGTATTTT
TRBJ1-4 TRBV6-1 - - CASGGVGEKLFF TGTGCCAGCGGGGGGGTCGGTGAAAAACTGTTTTTT
TRBJ1-2 TRBV7-3 - - CASSAGPNGGGYTF TGTGCCAGCAGCGCGGGACCCAACGGAGGTGGCTACACCTTC
TRBJ2-7 TRBV29-1 - - CSVEGIGRQGTYEQYF TGCAGCGTTGAAGGCATTGGGCGGCAGGGCACCTACGAGCAGTACTTC
TRBJ1-2 TRBV5-4 - - CASSLEGKNYGYTF TGTGCCAGCAGCTTGGAGGGGAAAAACTATGGCTACACCTTC
TRBJ2-7 TRBV5-4 - - CASSPEGTGTYEQYF TGTGCCAGCAGCCCAGAGGGGACTGGAACCTACGAGCAGTACTTC
TRBJ1-2 TRBV11-2 - - CASSLGLSNYGYTF TGTGCCAGCAGCTTAGGACTGAGTAACTATGGCTACACCTTC
TRBJ2-1 TRBV6-5 - - CASSSTANNEQFF TGTGCCAGCAGTTCGACAGCCAACAATGAGCAGTTCTTC
TRBJ1-6 TRBV28 - TRBD1 CASSSGTGQSPLHF TGTGCCAGCAGTTCCGGGACAGGGCAATCACCCCTCCACTTT
TRBJ2-7 TRBV5-6 - TRBD2 CASSPGGTSGKYEQYF TGTGCCAGCAGCCCAGGAGGGACTAGTGGAAAGTACGAGCAGTACTTC
TRBJ2-3 TRBV7-6 - - CASSLSWGVTDTQYF TGTGCCAGCAGCCTTAGTTGGGGGGTGACAGATACGCAGTATTTT
TRBJ2-2 TRBV27 once TRBD2 CASSSTSGGAGTGELFF TGTGCCAGCAGTTCTACTAGCGGGGGGGCCGGGACCGGGGAGCTGTTTTTT
TRBJ2-7 TRBV19 - - CASSTTGGLPGEQYF TGTGCCAGTAGCACGACAGGTGGGCTACCCGGGGAGCAGTACTTC
TRBJ1-6 TRBV30 - - CAWGQGGSPLHF TGTGCCTGGGGTCAGGGAGGCTCACCCCTCCACTTT
TRBJ1-1 TRBV6-5 - TRBD1 CATSNWDRGTEAFF TGTGCCACCTCTAATTGGGACAGAGGCACTGAAGCTTTCTTT
TRBJ2-1 TRBV7-8 - TRBD2 CASSQTTSGRGYNEQFF TGTGCCAGCAGCCAAACGACTAGCGGGAGAGGTTACAATGAGCAGTTCTTC
TRBJ2-4 TRBV5-6 once TRBD1 CASSPRDRVGNIQYF TGTGCCAGCAGCCCCCGGGACAGGGTCGGAAACATTCAGTACTTC
TRBJ2-7 TRBV18 - - CASSPRTVSEQYF TGTGCCAGCTCACCTCGGACAGTATCCGAGCAGTACTTC
TRBJ2-3 TRBV5-6 once - CASSLNRAGRGVGYF TGTGCCAGCAGCTTGAACAGAGCGGGCAGAGGGGTGGGGTATTTT
TRBJ2-1 TRBV7-2 - TRBD2 CASSLRSAGNNEQFF TGTGCCAGCAGCTTAAGGTCAGCGGGAAACAATGAGCAGTTCTTC
TRBJ2-1 TRBV6-6 - TRBD2 CASSYGTSGGNEQFF TGTGCCAGCAGTTACGGGACTAGCGGGGGCAATGAGCAGTTCTTC
TRBJ2-2 TRBV15 - - CATSREWGGRRTGELFF TGTGCCACCAGCAGAGAGTGGGGGGGCAGGCGCACCGGGGAGCTGTTTTTT
TRBJ1-2 TRBV29-1 - - CSVDARPPTAHYGYTF TGCAGCGTCGACGCTCGTCCGCCGACAGCTCACTATGGCTACACCTTC
TRBJ1-6 TRBV9 - - CASSVGQRSSPLHF TGTGCCAGCAGCGTCGGCCAACGGAGTTCACCCCTCCACTTT
TRBJ2-1 TRBV9 - TRBD2 CASSVTAGEGYNEQFF TGTGCCAGCAGCGTAACGGCGGGAGAGGGGTACAATGAGCAGTTCTTC
TRBJ2-6 TRBV9 - - CASRRAPSGANVLTF TGTGCCAGCCGCAGGGCTCCCTCTGGGGCCAACGTCCTGACTTTC
TRBJ2-3 TRBV27 - TRBD2 CASSLLTSGGDTQYF TGTGCCAGCAGTTTATTGACTAGCGGGGGAGATACGCAGTATTTT
TRBJ2-5 TRBV7-2 - TRBD2 CASSSFRKRGETQYF TGTGCCAGCAGCTCGTTTAGGAAGCGGGGGGAGACCCAGTACTTC
TRBJ1-4 TRBV6-1 few - CASSGTRAGAFEKLFF TGTGCCAGCAGTGGTACGAGGGCAGGGGCGTTTGAAAAACTGTTTTTT
TRBJ1-1 TRBV30 - TRBD1 CAWRLRTGGSEAFF TGTGCCTGGAGATTACGGACAGGGGGGTCTGAAGCTTTCTTT
TRBJ1-5 TRBV6-1 once - CASSDTGSNQPQHF TGTGCCAGCAGTGATACAGGGAGCAATCAGCCCCAGCATTTT
TRBJ2-2 TRBV18 - TRBD1 CASSQPTGRAGELFF TGTGCCAGCTCACAGCCGACAGGGCGAGCCGGGGAGCTGTTTTTT
TRBJ2-7 TRBV19 once TRBD2 CASSIDHAWARGSADEQYF TGTGCCAGTAGTATAGATCATGCCTGGGCGCGGGGGTCAGCGGACGAGCAGTACTTC
TRBJ1-1 TRBV28 - - CASSWRHMNTEAFF TGTGCCAGCAGTTGGCGGCACATGAACACTGAAGCTTTCTTT
TRBJ1-6 TRBV27 - - CASSSPPVNSPLHF TGTGCCAGCAGTTCCCCTCCGGTGAATTCACCCCTCCACTTT
TRBJ1-1 TRBV28 - TRBD1 CASSVWTGSSEAFF TGTGCCAGCAGTGTATGGACAGGGAGCTCTGAAGCTTTCTTT
TRBJ1-2 TRBV28 - TRBD1 CASSLRWTGGVGYTF TGTGCCAGCAGTTTAAGATGGACAGGGGGGGTTGGCTACACCTTC